A single sample gave rise to the 25 T cell receptor beta chains below, sequenced in a study of CD8+ T cells in alopecia areata. Sequencing templates came from extracted RNA that was reverse transcribed into cDNA. Profiling relied on immunoSEQ multiplex PCR, and the TCRdb table lists in-frame clones only, not all of them. The sample shows approximately 140,000 clones, roughly 50% of them seen only once. Sequences were obtained from CD4+ T cells sorted from blood. The receptors originated from a human donor with alopecia areata.

This rearrangement joins TRBV29-1 to TRBJ2-1; 9 bases agree with TRBD2. Unmatched junction bases numbered 8, after V lost 4 bases and J lost 4 bases. The CDR3 sequence is 15 residues long. CDR1 and CDR2 from the germline V gene are SQVTM and ANQGSEA. CDR3 bases: TGCAGCGTTGGAGATCCGGGACTAGCTTACAATGAGCAGTTCTTC. This gives the protein CSVGDPGLAYNEQFF.

This clone appeared a few times. CDR3 sequence reads: CSAIQGDQPQHF. The CDR3 DNA sequence: TGCAGCGCGATACAGGGCGACCAGCCCCAGCATTTT. The chain carries TRBV29-1 and TRBJ1-5; TRBD1 might be the D (6 bases). V was pared by 7 bases and J by 7 bases, with 14 bases between. The CDR3 contains 12 residues. Germline V CDR1 and CDR2: SQVTM, ANQGSEA.

The chain joins TRBV4-1 to TRBJ2-1; D unclear. With 0 bases removed from V and 4 bases from J, the gap between germline ends came to 16 bases. The CDR3 spans 17 residues. The V gene's germline CDR1 is MGHRA and CDR2 YSYEKL. The CDR3 sequence: CASSQDVVPPLYNEQFF. In DNA, the CDR3 is TGCGCCAGCAGCCAAGATGTGGTCCCACCCCTTTACAATGAGCAGTTCTTC.

This clone has only a few counts. V usage is TRBV15 and J usage is TRBJ2-2, with 9 bases lining up with TRBD2. The CDR3 totals 17 residues. Germline loops: CDR1 LNHNV, CDR2 YYDKDF (reference sequence). V lost 1 base, J lost 3 bases, and 6 bases stayed unmatched. The CDR3 here is CATSRGVLAGHTGELFF. Here the CDR3 DNA reads TGTGCCACCAGCAGAGGGGTGCTAGCGGGGCACACCGGGGAGCTGTTTTTT.

This clone was observed a handful of times. The chain has TRBV29-1 and TRBJ2-3; the D gene is possibly TRBD2 (6 bases). Per the germline V gene, CDR1 is SQVTM and CDR2 is ANQGSEA. This CDR3 is 12 amino acids long. The V end was cut by 7 bases, the J end by 3 bases, with 11 bases between. CDR3 DNA sequence: TGCAGCGCGACTAGTTTGACAGATACGCAGTATTTT. Translating it yields CSATSLTDTQYF.

The chain recombines TRBV27 with TRBJ1-2; D may be TRBD1 (6 bases). The length of the CDR3 is 14 residues. Trimming took off 6 bases at V and 5 bases at J, with 16 bases between the two ends. CDR1 MNHEY and CDR2 SMNVEV come from the germline V gene (reference sequence). DNA of the CDR3: TGTGCCAGCAGACTCAGGACAGTGGGGTATGGCTACACCTTC. This sequence encodes CASRLRTVGYGYTF.

Worth noting for this clone: This specimen includes other DNA sequences encoding the same CDR3. This sequence joins TRBV28 and TRBJ2-7, with D unresolved. CDR3 length: 11 amino acids. The germline V gene encodes CDR1 MDHEN and CDR2 SYDVKM. The V end was cut by 2 bases, the J end by 4 bases, with 3 bases between. The CDR3: CASSLGYEQYF. The CDR3, as DNA: TGTGCCAGCAGTTTAGGTTACGAGCAGTACTTC. Combining the CDR3 with reference TRBV28 and TRBJ2-7 gives the whole variable domain DVKVTQSSRYLVKRTGEKVFLECVQDMDHENMFWYRQDPGLGLRLIYFSYDVKMKEKGDIPEGYSVSREKKERFSLILESASTNQTSMYLCASSLGYEQYFGPGTRLTVT.

The chain has TRBV18 and TRBJ2-1; 13 bases fit TRBD2. V trimming: 6 bases; J trimming: 9 bases; junction bases outside the gene matches: 8. CDR3 length: 15 residues. Germline V CDR1 and CDR2: KGHSH, LQKENI. The chain's CDR3 is CASSPGLAGAGEQFF. The CDR3 DNA reads as TGTGCCAGCTCCCCAGGACTAGCGGGAGCTGGTGAGCAGTTCTTC. Full variable domain (remainder filled in from reference TRBV18 and TRBJ2-1): NAGVMQNPRHLVRRRGQEARLRCSPMKGHSHVYWYRQLPEEGLKFMVYLQKENIIDESGMPKERFSAEFPKEGPSILRIQQVVRGDSAAYFCASSPGLAGAGEQFFGPGTRLTVL.

This clone was picked up one time. The chain combines TRBV29-1 with TRBJ2-7; 8 positions agree with TRBD1. After removal of 7 bases from V and 5 bases from J, the junction contained 7 bases not matched to a gene. The CDR3 consists of 12 residues. Germline V gene lookup returns CDR1 SQVTM and CDR2 ANQGSEA. CDR3 sequence: CSARRGRDEQYF. Written as DNA, the CDR3 is TGCAGCGCTCGCAGGGGGCGAGACGAGCAGTACTTC.

The gene calls are TRBV28 and TRBJ2-3; 8 bases map to TRBD1. Germline V gene data show CDR1 as MDHEN and CDR2 as SYDVKM. CDR3 size: 16 residues. Trimming cost V 4 bases and J 3 bases; bases outside gene matches: 9. CDR3 amino acids: CASSSSGQGHTDTQYF. The CDR3 bases are TGTGCCAGCAGTTCATCTGGACAGGGTCATACAGATACGCAGTATTTT.

This clone was found a few times. The CDR3 sequence is CSVSGGEQPQHF. CDR3 DNA: TGCAGCGTGTCGGGGGGGGAGCAGCCCCAGCATTTT. The chain joins TRBV29-1 to TRBJ1-5; a weak D match, TRBD1 (5 bases). The CDR3 is made up of 12 amino acids. V lost 6 bases, J lost 7 bases, and 13 bases lay in between. Germline-derived CDR1 and CDR2 are SQVTM and ANQGSEA.

This clone occurred a few times. This chain joins TRBV29-1 and TRBJ2-7, with D hard to call. This CDR3 is built from 12 residues. V lost 7 bases, J lost 1 base, and 11 bases lay in between. The germline gives CDR1 SQVTM, CDR2 ANQGSEA. The CDR3 here is CSGRFWSYEQYF. The CDR3 DNA reads as TGCAGCGGTCGATTTTGGTCCTACGAGCAGTACTTC.

J is TRBJ2-5 and V is TRBV25-1; TRBD2 agrees at 10 bases. J was trimmed by 5 bases and V by 1 base; bases with no gene match: 10. The CDR3 consists of 17 residues. The germline V gene encodes CDR1 MGHDK and CDR2 SYGVNS. The CDR3 region is CASSESVALAGLETQYF. The CDR3 nucleotides are TGTGCCAGCAGTGAATCGGTGGCACTAGCGGGACTGGAGACCCAGTACTTC.

This clone showed up just a few times. The J gene is TRBJ2-1, the V gene TRBV30; a possible D gene is TRBD2 (5 bases). The CDR3 runs to 11 residues. Germline V gene lookup returns CDR1 GTSNPN and CDR2 SVGIG (reference sequence). The V end lost 1 base, the J end lost 10 bases, and 8 bases lay between the germline ends. CDR3 sequence (DNA): TGTGCCTGGAGTGCCCAGCGGGAGCAGTTCTTC. Translated: CAWSAQREQFF. Full variable domain (missing parts from reference TRBV30 and TRBJ2-1): SQTIHQWPATLVQPVGSPLSLECTVEGTSNPNLYWYRQAAGRGLQLLFYSVGIGQISSEVPQNLSASRPQDRQFILSSKKLLLSDSGFYLCAWSAQREQFFGPGTRLTVL.

This rearrangement joins TRBV5-1 to TRBJ2-3; D possibly uses TRBD1 or TRBD2 (5 bases each). Germline values: CDR1 SGHRS, CDR2 YFSETQ. The CDR3 length is 15 residues. The V end was cut by 0 bases, the J end by 2 bases, with 10 bases between. DNA of the CDR3: TGCGCCAGCAGCTTGGACGGGACCGTCACAGATACGCAGTATTTT. This translates into CASSLDGTVTDTQYF.

This chain links TRBV30 with TRBJ1-4; TRBD1 might be the D (5 bases). V dropped 5 bases and J dropped 8 bases, with 18 bases sitting between them. The germline CDR1 and CDR2 sequences are GTSNPN and SVGIG (reference sequence). This CDR3 has 14 residues. This CDR3 reads CAWEVGQGGEKLFF. CDR3 nucleotides: TGTGCCTGGGAGGTCGGGCAGGGTGGCGAAAAACTGTTTTTT.

This chain uses TRBV5-1 with TRBJ2-5, with TRBD2 matching 10 bases. CDR3 length: 15 residues. With V trimmed by 7 bases and J by 6 bases, 12 bases remained unmatched. Germline V gene lookup returns CDR1 SGHRS and CDR2 YFSETQ. CDR3 DNA: TGCGCCAGCTCCATCCAAGGACTAGCGGACCAGACCCAGTACTTC. Amino acid sequence: CASSIQGLADQTQYF.

This clone was seen only a few times. The chain employs TRBV7-3 and TRBJ2-6, with D perhaps TRBD1 or TRBD2 (5 bases each). Trimming shortened V by 0 bases and J by 0 bases, and 12 bases separated the two germline ends. CDR1 is SGHTA and CDR2 is FQGTGA in the germline V gene. The CDR3 loop spans 18 amino acids. The CDR3 is CASSLTDWGNSGANVLTF. The CDR3 DNA reads as TGTGCCAGCAGCTTAACTGACTGGGGGAACTCTGGGGCCAACGTCCTGACTTTC. The complete variable domain, with remaining parts taken from reference TRBV7-3 and TRBJ2-6, reads GAGVSQTPSNKVTEKGKYVELRCDPISGHTALYWYRQSLGQGPEFLIYFQGTGAADDSGLPNDRFFAVRPEGSVSTLKIQRTERGDSAVYLCASSLTDWGNSGANVLTFGAGSRLTVL.

A word on this clone: Other DNA variants within this sample encode the same CDR3. The CDR3 bases are TGCAGCGTTGCTACAGGGTCCTACGAGCAGTACTTC. The encoded protein is CSVATGSYEQYF. The rearrangement joins TRBV29-1 to TRBJ2-7; possible D gene TRBD1, 6 bases. CDR1 SQVTM and CDR2 ANQGSEA come from the germline V gene. Trimming took off 4 bases at V and 1 base at J, with 8 bases between the two ends. The CDR3 is made up of 12 amino acids.

In nucleotides, the CDR3 is TGTGCCAGCAGTAGGGACAGATACTACGAGCAGTACTTC. This translates into CASSRDRYYEQYF. This chain uses TRBV6-5 with TRBJ2-7, with 7 positions matching TRBD1. The V gene end was trimmed by 5 bases and the J gene end by 3 bases; junction bases not matched to a gene: 4. This CDR3 is built from 13 residues. Germline-derived CDR1 and CDR2 are MNHEY and SVGAGI.

This sequence joins TRBV30 and TRBJ2-1; D not certain. The CDR3 extends over 11 amino acids. V lost 5 bases to trimming and J lost 6 bases, with 8 bases between them. Germline CDR1 GTSNPN, CDR2 SVGIG (reference sequence). The CDR3, as DNA: TGTGCCTGGTTTGAGTCCAATGAGCAGTTCTTC. It yields the protein CAWFESNEQFF.

J is TRBJ2-5 and V is TRBV7-9; D call uncertain. The length of the CDR3 is 14 residues. The V gene lost 1 base and the J gene lost 0 bases, with 6 bases spanning the gap. Germline CDR1 and CDR2: SEHNR and FQNEAQ (reference sequence). CDR3 nucleotides: TGTGCCAGCAGCTTAGGGGCTTACCAAGAGACCCAGTACTTC. The encoded protein is CASSLGAYQETQYF.

The chain recombines TRBV7-3 with TRBJ2-1; TRBD2 agrees at 8 bases. The V gene end was trimmed by 5 bases and the J gene end by 6 bases; junction bases not matched to a gene: 6. This CDR3 is built from 14 residues. Germline values: CDR1 SGHTA, CDR2 FQGTGA. Here the CDR3 reads CASSTGTSSNEQFF. For the CDR3, the DNA is TGTGCCAGCAGCACCGGGACTAGTTCCAATGAGCAGTTCTTC.

The J gene is TRBJ1-2, the V gene TRBV5-1; 7 positions match TRBD1. The germline gives CDR1 SGHRS, CDR2 YFSETQ. The J segment lost 8 bases and the V segment lost 5 bases, leaving 9 bases of the junction unmatched. This CDR3 is built from 13 residues. CDR3 sequence (DNA): TGCGCCAGCAGGCCAGACAGGGCGGAAGGCTACACCTTC. Protein product: CASRPDRAEGYTF.

This chain connects TRBV5-4 to TRBJ2-7, with TRBD2 matching over 11 bases. The junction had 1 base not matched to a gene; V was cut back by 0 bases and J by 5 bases. In germline, CDR1 is SGHNT, CDR2 YYREEE (reference sequence). The CDR3 covers 14 residues. The CDR3 loop is CASSLELAGDEQYF. The CDR3, as DNA: TGTGCCAGCAGCTTGGAACTAGCGGGAGACGAGCAGTACTTC.